This TCR beta chain is drawn from a study of cytomegalovirus exposure and HLA in healthy donors (dated by TCRdb to 2016 to 2017). For the study in its entirety: According to a later analysis, the 120 or so validation repertoires were produced on the same platform as the 700 or so repertoires of the first cohort. The study aimed to test whether signatures of past pathogen exposure could be identified by cataloging public T cell receptors. High-throughput TCR immunosequencing, statistical association of individual TCRs with disease status, and machine learning were combined to predict cytomegalovirus infection status. A separate validation cohort of 100 to 150 different subjects was used in addition to the approximately 670-subject first cohort. What the study reported, not specific to this receptor: A few of the identified cytomegalovirus-associated TCR beta chains were confirmed in vitro to be specific for cytomegalovirus antigens. Most TCR sequences were observed very rarely across donors, whereas some public TCRs were present in many individuals. In a later analysis, TCRs clustered in the first cohort were found to also tend to co-occur in the roughly 130 validation repertoires, with 90% to 95% of cluster scores above 0. According to the authors, the approach could potentially be generalized to other disease states and immunological phenotypes. Cytomegalovirus status was reported to be diagnosed by the classifier with high specificity and sensitivity in both the original and validation cohorts. The study gave a list of around 170 TCR beta chains associated with cytomegalovirus. All 120 or so repertoires were used to score co-occurrence in the validation cohort in a later analysis, because that analysis had no HLA typing for the cohort.

The library was generated by the immunoSEQ multiplex PCR assay. The source study handled its data this way. To diagnose cytomegalovirus status from the catalog of TCR beta chain sequences, a statistical classification framework was built. TCRdb took this table from immuneACCESS and kept in-frame rearrangements with V and J called. Such tables lack part of the clones; where checked against another copy, unresolved V genes explain under half of the gap, and the rest is unexplained. That table is the source of V, J and clone size, and D and trimming were worked out from the DNA. Across this sample there are 150,000 to 200,000 clones, with 86% seen only once. The ten largest account for more than 1.1% of the sample. The donors were included in the validation cohort of some 120 subjects, a group kept apart from the roughly 670-subject first cohort. Remarks on this clone: Its cognate antigen has yet to be identified. No qualities accompany the bases; no much larger clone lies one base away.

V and J are truncated by 4 bases and 7 bases respectively, leaving an intervening sequence of 17 bases. CDR3 length: 15 amino acids, cysteine to phenylalanine. Of all the DNA, just the CDR3 is kept, 45 bases in frame from base 1. CDR1 and CDR2 are drawn from the germline V gene (reference sequence): SEHNR, FQNEAQ. The sequenced sample was PBMCs. The chain is assembled from TRBV7-9 and TRBJ1-5; no confident D gene assignment can be made. This sequence originates from a woman between 18 and 29 years old in good health and CMV-seronegative. The DNA reads TGTGCCAGCAGCTCCAGCCAGCAGAGCGGCCAGCCCCAGCATTTT. Protein translation: CASSSSQQSGQPQHF.